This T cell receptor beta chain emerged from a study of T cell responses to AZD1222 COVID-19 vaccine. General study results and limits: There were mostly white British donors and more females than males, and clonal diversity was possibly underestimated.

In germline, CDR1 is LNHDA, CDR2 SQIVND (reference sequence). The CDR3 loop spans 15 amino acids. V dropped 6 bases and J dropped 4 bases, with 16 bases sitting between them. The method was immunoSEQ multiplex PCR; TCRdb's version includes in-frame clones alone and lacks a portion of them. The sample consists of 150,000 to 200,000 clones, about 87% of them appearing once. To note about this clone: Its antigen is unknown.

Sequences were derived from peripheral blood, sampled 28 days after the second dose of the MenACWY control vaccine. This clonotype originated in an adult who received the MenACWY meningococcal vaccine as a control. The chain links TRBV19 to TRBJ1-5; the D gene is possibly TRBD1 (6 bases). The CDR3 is CASRKQGTGNQPQHF. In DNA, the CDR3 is TGTGCCAGTAGAAAACAGGGAACTGGGAATCAGCCCCAGCATTTT. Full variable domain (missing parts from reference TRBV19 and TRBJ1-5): DGGITQSPKYLFRKEGQNVTLSCEQNLNHDAMYWYRQDPGQGLRLIYYSQIVNDFQKGDIAEGYSVSREKKESFPLTVTSAQKNPTAFYLCASRKQGTGNQPQHFGDGTRLSIL.